The 27 T cell receptor beta chains below come from one sample, sequenced in a study of T cell responses to AZD1222 COVID-19 vaccine. TCRdb keeps only in-frame clones here, not all; method: immunoSEQ multiplex PCR. The profile covers 45,000 to 60,000 clones, with roughly 80% appearing a single time and around 7% taken by the ten largest. The source was peripheral blood, collected on day 0 of AZD1222 vaccination. The receptors derive from an adult in good health.

V usage is TRBV3-1 (or the pseudogene TRBV3-2) and J usage is TRBJ2-1, with 11 positions matching TRBD1. CDR3 length equals 17 residues. The junction had 11 bases not matched to a gene; V was cut back by 4 bases and J by 6 bases. Per the germline V gene, CDR1 is LGHDT and CDR2 is YNNKEL (reference sequence). Here the CDR3 reads CASSLHLRGQGVNEQFF. In DNA form, the CDR3 reads TGTGCCAGCAGCCTGCACCTTAGGGGACAGGGGGTCAATGAGCAGTTCTTC.

The CDR3 loop reads CASSLAREVNTGELFF. DNA for the CDR3: TGTGCCAGCAGCTTAGCCAGGGAGGTCAACACCGGGGAGCTGTTTTTT. The chain recombines TRBV7-8 with TRBJ2-2, with D possibly being TRBD2 (6 bases). The CDR3 covers 16 residues. Per germline, CDR1 SGHVS and CDR2 FQNEAQ. The V gene lost 0 bases and the J gene lost 2 bases, with 10 bases spanning the gap. The full variable domain, with the rest looked up from reference TRBV7-8 and TRBJ2-2, is GAGVSQSPRYKVAKRGQDVALRCDPISGHVSLFWYQQALGQGPEFLTYFQNEAQLDKSGLPSDRFFAERPEGSVSTLKIQRTQQEDSAVYLCASSLAREVNTGELFFGEGSRLTVL.

The J gene is TRBJ1-2, the V gene TRBV25-1; D gene uncertain. The CDR3 runs to 13 residues. V lost 4 bases and J lost 4, with 10 bases in between. From germline, CDR1 is MGHDK and CDR2 SYGVNS. CDR3 bases: TGTGCCAGCAGTGGAGGATCTCGCTATGGCTACACCTTC. This translates into CASSGGSRYGYTF.

This clone appeared once. This chain connects TRBV12-5 to TRBJ2-1, with 9 bases lining up with TRBD1. This CDR3 spans 15 amino acids. V gave up 6 bases and J gave up 5 bases; unmatched junction bases: 8. CDR1 and CDR2 (germline): LGHNT, FRNRAP. In DNA, the CDR3 is TGTGCTAGTGGAACCGGGACAGGGACGGACAATGAGCAGTTCTTC. Translation: CASGTGTGTDNEQFF.

The V call is TRBV6-1, the J call TRBJ2-3, with 12 bases identical to TRBD2. Germline CDR1 MNHNS, CDR2 SASEGT. CDR3 size: 17 residues. V was pared by 3 bases and J by 4 bases, with 8 bases of the junction left unmatched. The CDR3 coding sequence is TGTGCCAGCAGTGATAGGACTAGCGGGAACGCGGCAGATACGCAGTATTTT. Protein: CASSDRTSGNAADTQYF.

The V call is TRBV7-8, the J call TRBJ2-5; weak D call: TRBD2 (7 bases). Trimming left V 0 bases short and J 2 bases short, with 13 bases between. This CDR3 spans 16 amino acids. CDR1 SGHVS and CDR2 FQNEAQ come from the germline V gene. The DNA of the CDR3 is TGTGCCAGCAGCTTAGCCTCGGGGGGCCAGCAAGAGACCCAGTACTTC. Translated, it gives CASSLASGGQQETQYF.

The CDR3 loop reads CASIGTGSEKLFF. DNA for the CDR3: TGTGCCAGCATCGGAACAGGGAGTGAAAAACTGTTTTTT. The genes are TRBV6-5 and TRBJ1-4; possible D gene TRBD1, 6 bases. CDR1 and CDR2 from the germline V gene are MNHEY and SVGAGI. This CDR3 has 13 residues. The germline V and J ends were trimmed by 7 bases and 7 bases, with 13 bases remaining between them.

The chain links TRBV29-1 to TRBJ1-2; D is uncertain. V was shortened by 4 bases and J by 5 bases, with 17 bases between the two germline ends. Germline CDR1 and CDR2: SQVTM and ANQGSEA. The CDR3 totals 14 residues. CDR3 residues: CSVGPEWASYGYTF. The CDR3 nucleotides are TGCAGCGTTGGGCCGGAATGGGCCTCATATGGCTACACCTTC.

This chain links TRBV5-8 with TRBJ2-2, with 11 bases fitting TRBD1. Germline V gene sequence: CDR1 SGHTS, CDR2 YDEGEE. With V trimmed by 3 bases and J by 4 bases, 5 bases remained unmatched. CDR3 size: 16 residues. CDR3 sequence reads: CASSSWGTGGTGELFF. In DNA form, the CDR3 reads TGTGCCAGCAGCTCCTGGGGGACAGGGGGCACCGGGGAGCTGTTTTTT.

The chain uses TRBV11-2 and TRBJ2-7; D possibly corresponds to TRBD2 (5 bases). The CDR3 runs 14 residues. V was clipped by 6 bases and J by 2 bases, with 14 bases between them. CDR1 is SGHAT, CDR2 FQNNGV, per germline. The CDR3 DNA sequence: TGTGCCAGCAGACTAGAGCAGCTTACCTACGAGCAGTACTTC. This codes for CASRLEQLTYEQYF.

The genes are TRBV7-2 and TRBJ2-3; tentative D call: TRBD2 (5 bases). Germline-derived CDR1 and CDR2 are SGHTA and FQGNSA. The V end lost 1 base, the J end lost 8 bases, and 16 bases lay between the germline ends. The CDR3 spans 15 residues. The CDR3 sequence: CASSLVVGHEGTQYF. The DNA for the CDR3 is TGTGCCAGCAGCTTAGTAGTGGGTCACGAGGGTACGCAGTATTTT. The entire variable domain, with the rest obtained from reference TRBV7-2 and TRBJ2-3, is as follows: GAGVSQSPSNKVTEKGKDVELRCDPISGHTALYWYRQSLGQGLEFLIYFQGNSAPDKSGLPSDRFSAERTGGSVSTLTIQRTQQEDSAVYLCASSLVVGHEGTQYFGPGTRLTVL.

This clone was picked up one time. The chain uses TRBV28 and TRBJ1-1; D not certain. Trimming took 5 bases from V and 1 from J, leaving 5 bases between them. The CDR3 consists of 12 residues. The V gene's germline CDR1 is MDHEN and CDR2 SYDVKM. This CDR3 reads CASSDRNTEAFF. The CDR3 DNA sequence: TGTGCCAGCAGTGACCGGAACACTGAAGCTTTCTTT. The variable domain in full, with the rest retrieved from reference TRBV28 and TRBJ1-1, is DVKVTQSSRYLVKRTGEKVFLECVQDMDHENMFWYRQDPGLGLRLIYFSYDVKMKEKGDIPEGYSVSREKKERFSLILESASTNQTSMYLCASSDRNTEAFFGQGTRLTVV.

V gene TRBV27 combines with J gene TRBJ1-2; D is unclear. Trimming took off 2 bases at V and 4 bases at J, with 17 bases between the two ends. Per germline, CDR1 MNHEY and CDR2 SMNVEV (reference sequence). This CDR3 has 16 residues. DNA for the CDR3: TGTGCCAGCAGTTTAAACATTCCGGGTTTAGGCTATGGCTACACCTTC. It codes for CASSLNIPGLGYGYTF.

A few counts support this clone. This rearrangement joins TRBV28 to TRBJ2-2; TRBD1 or TRBD2 may be the D gene (5 bases each). Germline V gene lookup returns CDR1 MDHEN and CDR2 SYDVKM. This CDR3 region has 14 residues. The germline V and J ends were trimmed by 2 bases and 7 bases, with 11 bases remaining between them. The CDR3 nucleotides are TGTGCCAGCAGTTTAATTGGGGCGGGCGGGGAGCTGTTTTTT. This translates into CASSLIGAGGELFF.

The chain joins TRBV19 to TRBJ2-3; 9 bases align to TRBD2. The length of the CDR3 is 15 residues. The germline V gene encodes CDR1 LNHDA and CDR2 SQIVND (reference sequence). V dropped 3 bases and J dropped 3; count of bases not matched to a gene: 4. CDR3 in amino acids: CASSISSGGTDTQYF. The CDR3 DNA is TGTGCCAGTAGTATTAGTAGCGGGGGTACAGATACGCAGTATTTT.

The chain couples TRBV18 to TRBJ1-6, with D tentatively TRBD1 (6 bases). The CDR3 extends over 16 amino acids. Trimming shortened V by 3 bases and J by 4 bases, and 13 bases separated the two germline ends. The germline CDR1 and CDR2 sequences are KGHSH and LQKENI. Here the CDR3 reads CASSPNVGQYNSPLHF. Here the CDR3 DNA reads TGTGCCAGCTCACCCAACGTGGGACAATATAATTCACCCCTCCACTTT.

The chain couples TRBV5-1 to TRBJ2-7, with 7 positions matching TRBD2. The CDR3 consists of 14 residues. J gave up 6 bases and V 5 bases, and 11 bases lay outside the gene matches. Germline-derived CDR1 and CDR2 are SGHRS and YFSETQ. CDR3 sequence reads: CASRLRGESGEQYF. CDR3 coding DNA: TGCGCCAGCAGACTACGGGGGGAGTCAGGCGAGCAGTACTTC.

The rearrangement joins TRBV6-5 to TRBJ1-5; TRBD1 might be the D (5 bases). The CDR3 covers 14 residues. Germline V gives CDR1 MNHEY, CDR2 SVGAGI. V was shortened by 7 bases and J by 7 bases, with 17 bases between the two germline ends. CDR3 region: CASISQERGQPQHF. The CDR3 region has the DNA TGTGCCAGCATAAGTCAAGAACGGGGGCAGCCCCAGCATTTT.

The rearrangement uses TRBV30 and TRBJ2-7; D is uncertain. V lost 0 bases to trimming and J lost 3 bases, with 12 bases between them. The CDR3 is 14 amino acids. CDR1 and CDR2 (germline): GTSNPN, SVGIG (reference sequence). The CDR3 coding sequence is TGTGCCTGGAGTGTAGGGCCCGGAGACTACGAGCAGTACTTC. It encodes CAWSVGPGDYEQYF.

The V call is TRBV3-1 (or the pseudogene TRBV3-2), the J call TRBJ2-7, with TRBD1 matching 7 bases. With 2 bases clipped from V and 2 bases from J, the junction kept 3 bases outside the gene matches. CDR1 and CDR2 (germline): LGHDT, YNNKEL (reference sequence). This CDR3 is built from 14 residues. CDR3 loop: CASSQSDRAYEQYV. The CDR3 DNA is TGTGCCAGCAGCCAATCCGACAGGGCCTACGAGCAGTACGTC.

V is TRBV10-2 and J is TRBJ1-2; perhaps TRBD1 as D (5 bases). Trimming removed 4 bases from V and 0 bases from J, with 6 bases in between. This CDR3 has 13 residues. Germline V CDR1 and CDR2: WSHSY, SAAADI. CDR3 in amino acids: CASSAGPNYGYTF. The CDR3, as DNA: TGCGCCAGCAGTGCGGGGCCTAACTATGGCTACACCTTC.

V gene TRBV20-1 combines with J gene TRBJ1-2; D gene unclear. V shed 5 bases and J shed 4 bases, with 8 bases lying between them. Looked up from germline, CDR1 is DFQATT and CDR2 is SNEGSKA (reference sequence). The CDR3 sequence is 11 residues long. Here the CDR3 DNA reads TGCAGTGCTCGTGCCCCCTATGGCTACACCTTC. Its translation is CSARAPYGYTF.

The chain uses TRBV6-5 and TRBJ2-5; TRBD2 aligns across 7 bases. The length of the CDR3 is 15 residues. The germline CDR1 and CDR2 sequences are MNHEY and SVGAGI. V dropped 2 bases and J dropped 5; count of bases not matched to a gene: 8. The CDR3 is CASSYRGGGVETQYF. The CDR3 coding sequence is TGTGCCAGCAGTTACCGGGGCGGGGGTGTTGAGACCCAGTACTTC.

This sequence joins TRBV9 and TRBJ2-3; D is possibly TRBD1 or TRBD2 (5 bases each). The CDR3 contains 12 residues. With 3 bases removed from V and 5 bases from J, the gap between germline ends came to 7 bases. Per germline, CDR1 SGDLS and CDR2 YYNGEE. CDR3 region: CASSGDGDTQYF. The CDR3 DNA is TGTGCCAGCAGCGGGGACGGAGATACGCAGTATTTT.

This clone was observed a handful of times. DNA for the CDR3: TGTGCCAGCAGTTTCACGGCACCGAACACTGAAGCTTTCTTT. This sequence encodes CASSFTAPNTEAFF. V and J are TRBV28 and TRBJ1-1; D is ambiguous. The V gene lost 3 bases and the J gene lost 1 base, with 9 bases spanning the gap. CDR1 is MDHEN and CDR2 is SYDVKM in the germline V gene. CDR3 length equals 14 residues.

The chain carries TRBV28 and TRBJ1-1, with D unresolved. The CDR3 covers 17 residues. CDR1 is MDHEN and CDR2 is SYDVKM in the germline V gene. Between the trimmed V and J ends, which lost 4 bases and 3 bases, there was a span of 21 bases. The CDR3 nucleotides are TGTGCCAGCAGTTCCGCCGGGGTACTTACTGGGTACACTGAAGCTTTCTTT. This encodes CASSSAGVLTGYTEAFF. The whole variable domain, remainder taken from reference TRBV28 and TRBJ1-1, is DVKVTQSSRYLVKRTGEKVFLECVQDMDHENMFWYRQDPGLGLRLIYFSYDVKMKEKGDIPEGYSVSREKKERFSLILESASTNQTSMYLCASSSAGVLTGYTEAFFGQGTRLTVV.

The rearrangement joins TRBV6-2 or TRBV6-3 to TRBJ2-7; D is unclear. The germline V gene encodes CDR1 MNHEY and CDR2 SVGEGT. This CDR3 comprises 16 residues. The V end was cut by 4 bases, the J end by 4 bases, with 20 bases between. CDR3 in amino acids: CASSSFPAGKLYEQYF. The CDR3 bases are TGTGCCAGCAGTTCCTTCCCCGCAGGAAAACTTTACGAGCAGTACTTC.